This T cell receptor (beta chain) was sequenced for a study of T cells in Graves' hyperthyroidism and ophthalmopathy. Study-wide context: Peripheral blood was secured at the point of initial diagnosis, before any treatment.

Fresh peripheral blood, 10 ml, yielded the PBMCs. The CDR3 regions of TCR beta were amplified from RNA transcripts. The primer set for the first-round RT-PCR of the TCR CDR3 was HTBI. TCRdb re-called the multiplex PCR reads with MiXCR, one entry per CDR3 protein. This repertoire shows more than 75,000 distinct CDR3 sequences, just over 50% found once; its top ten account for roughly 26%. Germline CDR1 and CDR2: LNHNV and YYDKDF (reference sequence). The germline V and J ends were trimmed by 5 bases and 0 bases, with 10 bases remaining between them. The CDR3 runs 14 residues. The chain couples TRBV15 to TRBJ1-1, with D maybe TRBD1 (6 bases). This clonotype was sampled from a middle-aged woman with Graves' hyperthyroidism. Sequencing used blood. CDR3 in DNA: TGTGCCACCAGCGCACAGGGACTGAACACTGAAGCTTTCTTT. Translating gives CATSAQGLNTEAFF. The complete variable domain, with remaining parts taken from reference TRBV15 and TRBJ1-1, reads DAMVIQNPRYQVTQFGKPVTLSCSQTLNHNVMYWYQQKSSQAPKLLFHYYDKDFNNEADTPDNFQSRRPNTSFCFLDIRSPGLGDTAMYLCATSAQGLNTEAFFGQGTRLTVV.